This TCR beta chain was identified during a study of PD-L1 blockade in urothelial cancer. Study overall: Male sex and bladder-origin urothelial cancer were recorded for twenty-five of 29 patients. Individuals in the cohort had been given 0 to 3 earlier chemotherapy regimens. Blood underwent analysis 3 weeks (second dose) and 6 weeks after treatment began. Typically, measured as a median, blood samples had more than 110,000 T cells.

As to time point: pretreatment peripheral blood. CDR1 and CDR2 from the germline V gene are LNHDA and SQIVND (reference sequence). The ends were cut back, 7 bases at V and 0 bases at J, with 14 bases in the middle. This CDR3 comprises 15 residues. Libraries were prepared by immunoSEQ multiplex PCR; TCRdb keeps only in-frame clonotypes and omits some of them. The sample carries 80,000 to 90,000 clones, 85% recorded once. The sequenced sample was PBMCs, obtained around atezolizumab (anti-PD-L1) treatment. This receptor was identified in a man between 60 and 70 years old with urothelial cancer. This rearrangement joins TRBV19 to TRBJ2-3; possibly TRBD2 for D (6 bases). The CDR3 DNA reads TGTGCCAGTACGGCGGGGTCCCCTAGCACAGATACGCAGTATTTT. Protein product: CASTAGSPSTDTQYF.